Following are 29 T cell receptor beta chains from one sample sequenced in a study of immune evolution from preneoplasia to lung adenocarcinoma. The table came from immunoSEQ multiplex PCR; TCRdb's copy has only in-frame clones and leaves some out. This table has approximately 4,300 clones, over 70% appearing once. The material sequenced was FFPE minimally invasive lung adenocarcinoma tissue. These receptors all stem from a person aged 60-80 years with lung adenocarcinoma.

The chain links TRBV30 to TRBJ1-1; D is perhaps TRBD1 (6 bases). CDR1 and CDR2 (germline): GTSNPN, SVGIG (reference sequence). Trimming took 3 bases from V and 3 from J, leaving 20 bases between them. This CDR3 is 16 amino acids long. The CDR3 region is CAWRDRRGAQHTEAFF. The DNA of the CDR3 is TGTGCCTGGAGGGATCGACGGGGGGCTCAGCACACTGAAGCTTTCTTT.

This clone was recorded only once. CDR3 in amino acids: CASSLLRGRVAFF. The DNA of the CDR3 is TGTGCCAGCAGTTTACTAAGGGGGCGGGTGGCTTTCTTT. This rearrangement joins TRBV28 to TRBJ1-1, with TRBD1 matching over 7 bases. V lost 2 bases, J lost 11 bases, and 8 bases stayed unmatched. Germline CDR1 is MDHEN and CDR2 is SYDVKM. The CDR3 is 13 residues long.

This clone was seen once. The chain recombines TRBV5-1 with TRBJ2-3; D assignment may be TRBD1 or TRBD2 (5 bases each). Between the trimmed V and J ends, which lost 3 bases and 5 bases, there was a span of 16 bases. CDR1 is SGHRS and CDR2 is YFSETQ in the germline V gene. The CDR3 consists of 15 residues. CDR3 loop: CASSWDLGLGDTQYF. CDR3 sequence (DNA): TGCGCCAGCAGCTGGGACCTAGGGTTGGGAGATACGCAGTATTTT.

This chain links TRBV4-2 with TRBJ1-4, with TRBD1 identical over 8 bases. The V segment lost 2 bases and the J segment 8 bases; nucleotides outside the gene matches: 7. CDR3 length equals 15 residues. CDR1 and CDR2 (germline): LGHNA, YNFKEQ. The CDR3 spells CASSQTGQVREKLFF. CDR3 DNA sequence: TGTGCCAGCAGCCAAACGGGACAGGTACGAGAAAAACTGTTTTTT.

This clone was seen just once. The CDR3 reads CASTQLWRDTQYF. The CDR3 DNA reads as TGTGCCAGCACCCAACTCTGGCGGGATACGCAGTATTTT. The rearrangement links TRBV2 to TRBJ2-3; D is ambiguous. This CDR3 has 13 residues. V shed 7 bases and J shed 6 bases, with 14 bases lying between them. Germline CDR1 SNHLY, CDR2 FYNNEI.

The chain carries TRBV7-2 and TRBJ1-1; D not resolved. V was trimmed by 6 bases and J by 0 bases, leaving 11 bases between them. This CDR3 is 14 amino acids long. Germline V gene data show CDR1 as SGHTA and CDR2 as FQGNSA. CDR3 in DNA: TGTGCCAGCAGACAAGGTCCGATGAACACTGAAGCTTTCTTT. Its translation: CASRQGPMNTEAFF. Full variable domain (missing parts from reference TRBV7-2 and TRBJ1-1): GAGVSQSPSNKVTEKGKDVELRCDPISGHTALYWYRQSLGQGLEFLIYFQGNSAPDKSGLPSDRFSAERTGGSVSTLTIQRTQQEDSAVYLCASRQGPMNTEAFFGQGTRLTVV.

The chain employs TRBV9 and TRBJ1-4; TRBD1 matches at 7 bases. Germline-derived CDR1 and CDR2 are SGDLS and YYNGEE. V was pared by 3 bases and J by 5 bases, with 7 bases of the junction left unmatched. The CDR3 loop spans 15 amino acids. In DNA form, the CDR3 reads TGTGCCAGCAGCGCCGAGGGACAGCAAAATGAAAAACTGTTTTTT. Amino acids: CASSAEGQQNEKLFF.

The chain couples TRBV5-4 to TRBJ2-5; 11 bases match TRBD2. With 4 bases clipped from V and 0 bases from J, the junction kept 2 bases outside the gene matches. Germline CDR1 SGHNT, CDR2 YYREEE (reference sequence). The CDR3 length is 15 residues. As DNA, the CDR3 is TGTGCCAGCAGCCCGACTAGCGGGAACCAAGAGACCCAGTACTTC. Amino acids: CASSPTSGNQETQYF.

This clone has a handful of counts. The chain combines TRBV7-3 with TRBJ2-7; 8 nucleotides match TRBD1. The CDR3 has 13 amino acids. The trim removed 6 bases at V and 6 bases at J, leaving 7 bases unmatched. CDR1 and CDR2 (germline): SGHTA, FQGTGA. The CDR3 DNA follows: TGTGCCAGCAGTCTTTACGGGACAGGCGAGCAGTACTTC. Translation: CASSLYGTGEQYF.

For the CDR3, the DNA is TGTGCCAGCAGGCCTCGGGACGAATATGAAAAACTGTTTTTT. Its translation is CASRPRDEYEKLFF. The chain carries TRBV6-5 and TRBJ1-4, with TRBD1 as a possible D gene (5 bases). Per germline, CDR1 MNHEY and CDR2 SVGAGI. The CDR3 is 14 residues long. V was pared by 6 bases and J by 6 bases, with 14 bases between.

This rearrangement joins TRBV9 to TRBJ2-5; 7 bases match TRBD2. J was trimmed by 1 base and V by 4 bases; bases with no gene match: 4. The CDR3 contains 14 residues. Germline CDR1 reads SGDLS; CDR2 reads YYNGEE. This CDR3 reads CASSPTGGQETQYF. In DNA form, the CDR3 reads TGTGCCAGCAGCCCAACGGGGGGCCAAGAGACCCAGTACTTC.

CDR3 protein: CASRPDSSYEQYF. DNA of the CDR3: TGCGCCAGCAGACCGGACAGCTCCTACGAGCAGTACTTC. The chain links TRBV4-1 to TRBJ2-7; D might be TRBD1 (6 bases). Germline CDR1 is MGHRA and CDR2 is YSYEKL. The length of the CDR3 is 13 residues. Trimming took off 6 bases at V and 0 bases at J, with 9 bases between the two ends.

The chain recombines TRBV10-3 with TRBJ2-7; unclear D gene. CDR3 length equals 11 residues. V lost 5 bases and J lost 8, with 10 bases in between. Germline-derived CDR1 and CDR2 are ENHRY and SYGVKD. CDR3 region: CAISTTGQQYF. The CDR3 region has the DNA TGTGCCATCAGTACCACCGGCCAGCAGTACTTC.

The chain carries TRBV6-4 and TRBJ2-1, with no clear D. The germline gives CDR1 MRHNA, CDR2 SNTAGT. V lost 5 bases, J lost 9 bases, and 14 bases lay in between. The CDR3 length is 13 residues. CDR3 in amino acids: CASSFQTNSEQFF. CDR3 coding DNA: TGTGCCAGCAGTTTTCAAACCAACAGTGAGCAGTTCTTC.

The chain joins TRBV7-2 to TRBJ2-3; no clear D gene. CDR1 SGHTA and CDR2 FQGNSA come from the germline V gene. This CDR3 comprises 11 residues. V gave up 5 bases and J gave up 5 bases, with 5 bases separating them. The CDR3 DNA reads TGTGCCAGCAGCCCCCAAGATACGCAGTATTTT. It translates to CASSPQDTQYF.

The chain uses TRBV13 and TRBJ1-6; 12 nucleotides line up with TRBD1. The CDR3 extends over 18 amino acids. Germline V gene lookup returns CDR1 PRHDT and CDR2 FYEKMQ (reference sequence). Germline trimming cut 4 bases from V and 8 bases from J; bases unmatched to any gene: 12. Here the CDR3 DNA reads TGTGCCAGCAGCTCCTCCCGGGACAGGGGGCAGGGTGATTCACCCCTCCACTTT. It encodes CASSSSRDRGQGDSPLHF.

The chain has TRBV5-4 and TRBJ1-2; D remains unclear. The CDR3 has 13 residues. Germline assignment: CDR1 SGHNT and CDR2 YYREEE (reference sequence). Trimming took off 4 bases at V and 0 bases at J, with 7 bases between the two ends. This CDR3 reads CASSPTANYGYTF. The CDR3 nucleotides are TGTGCCAGCAGCCCTACGGCTAACTATGGCTACACCTTC. Complete variable domain (other parts from reference TRBV5-4 and TRBJ1-2): ETGVTQSPTHLIKTRGQQVTLRCSSQSGHNTVSWYQQALGQGPQFIFQYYREEENGRGNFPPRFSGLQFPNYSSELNVNALELDDSALYLCASSPTANYGYTFGSGTRLTVV.

V and J are TRBV7-6 and TRBJ2-6, with D possibly being TRBD2 (6 bases). Trimming removed 5 bases from V and 2 bases from J, with 19 bases in between. Germline V gene lookup returns CDR1 SGHVS and CDR2 FNYEAQ. This CDR3 is built from 18 residues. CDR3 sequence (DNA): TGTGCCAGCAGCCCCCTAGCGTCTACTGGGGCTGGGGCCAACGTCCTGACTTTC. Protein sequence: CASSPLASTGAGANVLTF.

This clone was picked up one time. J is TRBJ1-2 and V is TRBV18, with TRBD1 identical over 11 bases. Germline V gene lookup returns CDR1 KGHSH and CDR2 LQKENI. Unmatched junction bases numbered 5, after V lost 4 bases and J lost 4 bases. The CDR3 spans 15 residues. The chain's CDR3 is CASSLDRGQVYGYTF. Written as DNA, the CDR3 is TGTGCCAGCTCACTGGACAGGGGGCAGGTCTATGGCTACACCTTC.

This clone has a single count. J is TRBJ1-1 and V is TRBV6-6; 8 bases line up with TRBD1. Losses at the gene ends were 6 bases for V and 0 bases for J; bases not matched to a gene: 3. The germline V gene has CDR1 MNHNY and CDR2 SVGAGI (reference sequence). CDR3 length equals 14 residues. CDR3 sequence: CASSSGGLNTEAFF. The CDR3 nucleotides read TGTGCCAGCAGCTCAGGGGGCTTGAACACTGAAGCTTTCTTT.

The genes are TRBV28 and TRBJ1-3; 7 nucleotides line up with TRBD1. Germline trimming cut 0 bases from V and 0 bases from J; bases unmatched to any gene: 2. The CDR3 is 16 residues long. Germline-derived CDR1 and CDR2 are MDHEN and SYDVKM. CDR3 sequence reads: CASSLWGQSSGNTIYF. In DNA form, the CDR3 reads TGTGCCAGCAGTTTATGGGGACAGAGCTCTGGAAACACCATATATTTT.

The J gene is TRBJ2-7, the V gene TRBV5-6, with TRBD1 matching over 10 bases. V lost 4 bases, J lost 4 bases, and 11 bases stayed unmatched. This CDR3 is 16 amino acids long. CDR1 and CDR2 from the germline V gene are SGHDT and YYEEEE. Here the CDR3 reads CASSHGRGTGVYEQYF. The CDR3 DNA is TGTGCCAGCAGCCATGGACGGGGGACAGGGGTATACGAGCAGTACTTC.

The V call is TRBV10-2, the J call TRBJ2-5; D is undetermined. CDR1 and CDR2 (germline): WSHSY, SAAADI. Trimming removed 4 bases at V and 3 bases at J, with 12 bases between. The CDR3 extends over 14 amino acids. The CDR3: CASSGMTSKETQYF. CDR3 coding DNA: TGCGCCAGCAGTGGGATGACGAGCAAAGAGACCCAGTACTTC.

V gene TRBV7-4 combines with J gene TRBJ2-1; a weak D match, TRBD2 (5 bases). CDR1 and CDR2 from the germline V gene are SGHVT and SQSDAQ. Trimming cost V 7 bases and J 7 bases, with 8 bases left between them. The CDR3 is 11 amino acids. For the CDR3, the DNA is TGTGCCAGCAAGGAGGTGAATGAGCAGTTCTTC. This gives the protein CASKEVNEQFF. Together with reference TRBV7-4 and TRBJ2-1, the CDR3 gives the full variable domain: GAGVSQSPRYKVAKRGRDVALRCDSISGHVTLYWYRQTLGQGSEVLTYSQSDAQRDKSGRPSGRFSAERPERSVSTLKIQRTEQGDSAVYLCASKEVNEQFFGPGTRLTVL.

The sample holds one count of this clone. CDR3 DNA sequence: TGTGCCAGCAGCTCGTATTCAGGGTACACTGAAGCTTTCTTT. This sequence encodes CASSSYSGYTEAFF. The chain joins TRBV7-9 to TRBJ1-1; the D gene is possibly TRBD1 (5 bases). Trimming removed 4 bases at V and 3 bases at J, with 12 bases between. The CDR3 length is 14 residues. Germline lookup yields CDR1 SEHNR and CDR2 FQNEAQ (reference sequence).

This clone came up once. The same CDR3 is also encoded by other DNA sequences in this sample. The J gene is TRBJ2-1, the V gene TRBV15; a weak D match, TRBD2 (6 bases). This CDR3 has 14 residues. Trimming pared 0 bases from V and 5 bases from J, leaving 8 bases between. In germline, CDR1 is LNHNV, CDR2 YYDKDF (reference sequence). Here the CDR3 reads CATSRDGGNNEQFF. The CDR3 nucleotides are TGTGCCACCAGCAGAGATGGCGGGAACAATGAGCAGTTCTTC.

The J gene is TRBJ2-1, the V gene TRBV9; D is undetermined. The V gene lost 0 bases and the J gene lost 6 bases, with 13 bases spanning the gap. The CDR3 has 15 residues. The germline V gene encodes CDR1 SGDLS and CDR2 YYNGEE. The CDR3 spells CASSVGTLGSNEQFF. In DNA, the CDR3 is TGTGCCAGCAGCGTAGGGACCTTGGGATCCAATGAGCAGTTCTTC.

The chain employs TRBV7-9 and TRBJ1-4; 8 bases match TRBD1. The CDR3 totals 16 residues. Per the germline V gene, CDR1 is SEHNR and CDR2 is FQNEAQ (reference sequence). The junction had 9 bases not matched to a gene; V was cut back by 1 base and J by 8 bases. CDR3 loop: CASSLGAGTGSEKLFF. For the CDR3, the DNA is TGTGCCAGCAGCTTAGGAGCCGGGACAGGTAGCGAAAAACTGTTTTTT.

The rearrangement joins TRBV5-6 to TRBJ2-3, with D possibly matching TRBD1 (5 bases). The V end was cut by 4 bases, the J end by 0 bases, with 21 bases between. The CDR3 has 18 amino acids. Germline loops: CDR1 SGHDT, CDR2 YYEEEE. The CDR3 region is CASSLGGYRRFSTDTQYF. As DNA, the CDR3 is TGTGCCAGCAGCCTGGGTGGGTACAGGCGATTTAGCACAGATACGCAGTATTTT.